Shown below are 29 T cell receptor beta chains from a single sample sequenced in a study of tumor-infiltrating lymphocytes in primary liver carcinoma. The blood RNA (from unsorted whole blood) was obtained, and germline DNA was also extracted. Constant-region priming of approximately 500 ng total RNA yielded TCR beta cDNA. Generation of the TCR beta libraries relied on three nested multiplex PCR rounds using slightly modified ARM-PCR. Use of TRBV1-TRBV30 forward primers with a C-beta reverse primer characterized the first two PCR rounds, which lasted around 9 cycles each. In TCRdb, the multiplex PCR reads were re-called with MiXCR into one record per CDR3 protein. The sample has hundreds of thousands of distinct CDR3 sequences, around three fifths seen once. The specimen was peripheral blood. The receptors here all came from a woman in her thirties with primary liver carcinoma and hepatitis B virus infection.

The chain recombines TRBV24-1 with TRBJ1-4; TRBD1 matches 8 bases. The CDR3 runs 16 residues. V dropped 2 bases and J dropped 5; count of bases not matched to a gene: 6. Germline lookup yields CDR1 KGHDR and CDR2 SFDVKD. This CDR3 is CATSDSKTGGNEKLFF. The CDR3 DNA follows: TGTGCCACCAGTGATTCCAAAACAGGGGGGAATGAAAAACTGTTTTTT.

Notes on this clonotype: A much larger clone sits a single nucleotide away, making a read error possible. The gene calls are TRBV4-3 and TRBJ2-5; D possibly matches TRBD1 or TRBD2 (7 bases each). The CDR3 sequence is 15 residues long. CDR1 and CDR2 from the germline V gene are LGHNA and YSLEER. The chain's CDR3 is CASSSSTGEGETEYF. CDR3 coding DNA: TGCGCCAGCAGCTCCTCAACAGGGGAGGGAGAGACCGAGTACTTC.

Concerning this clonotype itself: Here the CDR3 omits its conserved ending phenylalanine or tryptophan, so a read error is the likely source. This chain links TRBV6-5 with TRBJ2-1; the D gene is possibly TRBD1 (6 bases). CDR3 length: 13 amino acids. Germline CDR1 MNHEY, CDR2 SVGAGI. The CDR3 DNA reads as TGTGTCAGCAGTTACAGGGCGGACAATGAGCAGTTCGTC. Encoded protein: CVSSYRADNEQFV.

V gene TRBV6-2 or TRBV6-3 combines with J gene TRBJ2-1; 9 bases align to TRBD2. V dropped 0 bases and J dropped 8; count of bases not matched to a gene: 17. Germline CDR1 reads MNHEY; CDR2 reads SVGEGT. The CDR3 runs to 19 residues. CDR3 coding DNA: TGTGCCAGCAGTTACTCGAAGGGGCCGGCGGGAGGGCTATGCGATGAGCAGTTCTTC. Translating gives CASSYSKGPAGGLCDEQFF.

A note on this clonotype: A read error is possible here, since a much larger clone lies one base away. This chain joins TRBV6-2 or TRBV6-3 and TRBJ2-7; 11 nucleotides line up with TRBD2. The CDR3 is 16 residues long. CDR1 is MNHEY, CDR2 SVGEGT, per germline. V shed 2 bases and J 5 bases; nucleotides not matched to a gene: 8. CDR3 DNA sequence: TGTGCCAGCAGTTACCCCATGACTAGCGGGAAGAACGAGCAGTACTTC. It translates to CASSYPMTSGKNEQYF.

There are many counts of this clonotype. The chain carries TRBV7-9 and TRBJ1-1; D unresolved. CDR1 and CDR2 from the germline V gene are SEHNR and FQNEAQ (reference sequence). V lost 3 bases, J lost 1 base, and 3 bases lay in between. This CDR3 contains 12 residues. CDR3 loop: CASSFANTEAFF. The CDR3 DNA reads TGTGCCAGCAGCTTCGCGAACACTGAAGCTTTCTTT.

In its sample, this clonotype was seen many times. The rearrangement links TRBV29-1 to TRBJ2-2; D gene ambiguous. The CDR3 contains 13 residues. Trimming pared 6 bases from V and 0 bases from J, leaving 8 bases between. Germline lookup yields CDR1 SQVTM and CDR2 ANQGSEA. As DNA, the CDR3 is TGCAGCGTCCTACACTCGAACACCGGGGAGCTGTTTTTT. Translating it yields CSVLHSNTGELFF.

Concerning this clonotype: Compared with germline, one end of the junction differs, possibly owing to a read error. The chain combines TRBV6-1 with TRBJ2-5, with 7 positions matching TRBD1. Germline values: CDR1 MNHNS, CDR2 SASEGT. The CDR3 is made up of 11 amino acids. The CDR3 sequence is CASKLGQTKYF. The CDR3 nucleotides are TGTGCCAGCAAGTTGGGACAGACCAAGTACTTC.

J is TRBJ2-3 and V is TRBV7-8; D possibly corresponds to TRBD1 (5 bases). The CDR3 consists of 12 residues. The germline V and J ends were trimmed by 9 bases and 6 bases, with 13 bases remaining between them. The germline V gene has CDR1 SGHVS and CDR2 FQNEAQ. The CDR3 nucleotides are TGTGCCAGTAAAACAGGTGCCGATACGCAGTATTTT. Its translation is CASKTGADTQYF.

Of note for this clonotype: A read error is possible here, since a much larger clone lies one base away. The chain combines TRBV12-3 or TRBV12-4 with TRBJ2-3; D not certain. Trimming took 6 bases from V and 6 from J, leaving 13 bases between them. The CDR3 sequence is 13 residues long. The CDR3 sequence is CASSPTWADTQYF. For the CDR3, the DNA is TGTGCCAGCAGCCCGACATGGGCCGATACGCAGTATTTT.

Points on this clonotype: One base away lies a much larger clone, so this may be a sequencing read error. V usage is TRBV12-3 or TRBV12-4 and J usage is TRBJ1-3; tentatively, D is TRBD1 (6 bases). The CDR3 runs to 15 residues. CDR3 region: CVSSRDRGARNTIYF. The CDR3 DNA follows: TGTGTCAGCAGCCGTGACCGGGGGGCGAGAAACACCATATATTTT.

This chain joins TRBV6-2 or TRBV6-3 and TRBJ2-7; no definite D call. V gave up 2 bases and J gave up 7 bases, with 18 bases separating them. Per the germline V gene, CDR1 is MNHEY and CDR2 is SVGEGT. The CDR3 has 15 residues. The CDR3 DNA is TGTGCCAGCAGTTACGGCGGCCCGCTCCGGGCGGAGCAGTACTTC. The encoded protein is CASSYGGPLRAEQYF.

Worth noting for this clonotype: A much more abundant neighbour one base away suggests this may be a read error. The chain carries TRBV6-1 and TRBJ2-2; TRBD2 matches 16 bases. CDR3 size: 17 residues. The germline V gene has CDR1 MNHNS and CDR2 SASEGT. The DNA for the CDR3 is TGTGTCAGCAGTTCCGGGACTAGCGGGAGGGCCCCCGGGGAGCTGTTTTTT. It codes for CVSSSGTSGRAPGELFF.

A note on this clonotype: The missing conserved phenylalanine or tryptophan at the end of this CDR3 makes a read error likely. The DNA for the CDR3 is TGTGCCAGCAGCTTAGCGCCCGGGACGGTCTATGGCTACACCTAC. Translation: CASSLAPGTVYGYTY. The chain combines TRBV7-9 with TRBJ1-2, with D possibly matching TRBD1 (5 bases). The germline V gene encodes CDR1 SEHNR and CDR2 FQNEAQ (reference sequence). V was trimmed by 0 bases and J by 4 bases, leaving 12 bases between them. The CDR3 is 15 residues long.

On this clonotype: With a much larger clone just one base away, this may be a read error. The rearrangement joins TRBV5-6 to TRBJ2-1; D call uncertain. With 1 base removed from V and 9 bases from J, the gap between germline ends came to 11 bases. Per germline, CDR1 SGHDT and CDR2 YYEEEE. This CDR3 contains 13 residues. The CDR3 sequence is CASSLLGRGEQFF. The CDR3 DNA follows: TGTGCCAGCAGCTTGCTAGGGCGTGGTGAGCAGTTCTTC.

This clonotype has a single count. The CDR3 loop is CASSEVPFSNQPQHF. The CDR3, as DNA: TGTGCCAGCAGTGAAGTACCGTTTAGCAATCAGCCCCAGCATTTT. The chain joins TRBV6-1 to TRBJ1-5, with D unclear. The germline V gene encodes CDR1 MNHNS and CDR2 SASEGT. This CDR3 has 15 amino acids. With 1 base removed from V and 0 bases from J, the gap between germline ends came to 7 bases.

CDR3 residues: CSVESGRHLLGEYF. CDR3 sequence (DNA): TGCAGCGTTGAAAGTGGTCGGCACCTTCTTGGGGAGTACTTC. J is TRBJ2-7 and V is TRBV29-1; no clear D gene. Germline V gene data show CDR1 as SQVTM and CDR2 as ANQGSEA. CDR3 length: 14 amino acids. V was pared by 2 bases and J by 11 bases, with 22 bases between.

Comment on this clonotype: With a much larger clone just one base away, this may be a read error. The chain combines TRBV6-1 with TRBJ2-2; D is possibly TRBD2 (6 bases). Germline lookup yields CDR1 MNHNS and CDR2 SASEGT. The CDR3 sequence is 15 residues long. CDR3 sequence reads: CASSEAPDLSGGLFF. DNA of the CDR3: TGTGCCAGCAGTGAAGCCCCGGACTTATCCGGGGGGCTGTTTTTT.

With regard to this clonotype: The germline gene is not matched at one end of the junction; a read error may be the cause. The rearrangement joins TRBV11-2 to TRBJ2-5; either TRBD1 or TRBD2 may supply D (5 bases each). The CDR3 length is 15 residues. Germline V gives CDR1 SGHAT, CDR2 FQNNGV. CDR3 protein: CTSSLGDRDQETQHF. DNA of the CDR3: TGTACCAGCAGCTTAGGGGACCGGGATCAAGAGACCCAGCACTTC.

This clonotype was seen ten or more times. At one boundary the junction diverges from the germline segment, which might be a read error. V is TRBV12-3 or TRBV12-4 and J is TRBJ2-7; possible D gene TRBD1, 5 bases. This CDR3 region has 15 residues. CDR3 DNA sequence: TGTGCCAGCAATTTACCCAGGGCTCTTAGTGCCGAGCAGTACTTC. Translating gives CASNLPRALSAEQYF.

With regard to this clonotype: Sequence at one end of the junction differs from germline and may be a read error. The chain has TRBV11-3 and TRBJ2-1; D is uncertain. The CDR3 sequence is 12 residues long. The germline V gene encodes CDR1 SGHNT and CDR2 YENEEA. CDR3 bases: TGTGTCAGCAGCTTAGGGCCATGGTTTATGTTCTTC. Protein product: CVSSLGPWFMFF.

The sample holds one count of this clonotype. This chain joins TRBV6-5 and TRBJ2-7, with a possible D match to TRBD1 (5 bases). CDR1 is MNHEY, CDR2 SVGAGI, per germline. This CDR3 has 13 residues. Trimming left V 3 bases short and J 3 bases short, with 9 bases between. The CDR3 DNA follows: TGTGCCAGCAGTTATGGACAATTCTACGAGCAGTACTTC. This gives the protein CASSYGQFYEQYF.

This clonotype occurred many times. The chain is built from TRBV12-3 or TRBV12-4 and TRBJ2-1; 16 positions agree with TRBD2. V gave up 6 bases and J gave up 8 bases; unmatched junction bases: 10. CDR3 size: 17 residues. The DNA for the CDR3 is TGTGCCAGCAGCCTGGGACTAGCGGGAGGGCCTAGGTATGAGCAGTTCTTC. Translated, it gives CASSLGLAGGPRYEQFF.

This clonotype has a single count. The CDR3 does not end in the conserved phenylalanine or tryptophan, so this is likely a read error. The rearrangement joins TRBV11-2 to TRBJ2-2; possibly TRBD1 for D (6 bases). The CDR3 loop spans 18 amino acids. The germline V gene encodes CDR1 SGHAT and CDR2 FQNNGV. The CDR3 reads CANSLVGGRVIYTGELFL. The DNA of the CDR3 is TGTGCCAACAGCTTAGTAGGGGGTCGAGTTATCTACACCGGGGAGCTGTTTTTA.

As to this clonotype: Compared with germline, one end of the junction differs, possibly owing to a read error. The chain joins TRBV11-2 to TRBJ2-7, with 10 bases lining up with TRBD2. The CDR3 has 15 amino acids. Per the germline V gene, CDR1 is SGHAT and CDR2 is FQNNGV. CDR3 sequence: CATSLTLAGASEQYF. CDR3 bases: TGTGCCACCAGCTTAACCCTAGCGGGGGCTAGCGAGCAGTACTTC.

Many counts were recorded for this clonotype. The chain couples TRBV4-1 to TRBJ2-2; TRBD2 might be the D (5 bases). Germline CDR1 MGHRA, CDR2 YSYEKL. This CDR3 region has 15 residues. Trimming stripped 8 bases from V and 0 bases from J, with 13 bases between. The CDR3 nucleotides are TGCGCCAGCTGGACTGCGTACCCGAACACCGGGGAGCTGTTTTTT. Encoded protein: CASWTAYPNTGELFF.

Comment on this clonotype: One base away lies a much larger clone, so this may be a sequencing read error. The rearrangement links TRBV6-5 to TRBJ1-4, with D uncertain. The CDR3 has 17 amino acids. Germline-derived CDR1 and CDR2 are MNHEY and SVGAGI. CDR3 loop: CVSSYSIAGTTNEKLFF. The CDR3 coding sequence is TGTGTCAGCAGTTACTCGATCGCCGGGACAACTAATGAAAAACTGTTTTTT.

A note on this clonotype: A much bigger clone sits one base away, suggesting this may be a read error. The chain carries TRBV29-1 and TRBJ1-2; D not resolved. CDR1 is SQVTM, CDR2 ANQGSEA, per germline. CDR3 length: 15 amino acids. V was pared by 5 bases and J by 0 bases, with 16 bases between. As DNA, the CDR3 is TGCAGCGTTCCGATTAGTGTTGGAGCTAACTATGGCTACACCTTC. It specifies CSVPISVGANYGYTF.

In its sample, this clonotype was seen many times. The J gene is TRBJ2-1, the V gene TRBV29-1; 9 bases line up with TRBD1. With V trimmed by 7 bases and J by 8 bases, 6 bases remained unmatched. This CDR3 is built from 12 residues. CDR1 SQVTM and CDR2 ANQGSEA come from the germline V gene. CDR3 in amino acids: CSARQGGDEQFF. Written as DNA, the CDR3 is TGCAGCGCTCGACAGGGGGGCGATGAGCAGTTCTTC.